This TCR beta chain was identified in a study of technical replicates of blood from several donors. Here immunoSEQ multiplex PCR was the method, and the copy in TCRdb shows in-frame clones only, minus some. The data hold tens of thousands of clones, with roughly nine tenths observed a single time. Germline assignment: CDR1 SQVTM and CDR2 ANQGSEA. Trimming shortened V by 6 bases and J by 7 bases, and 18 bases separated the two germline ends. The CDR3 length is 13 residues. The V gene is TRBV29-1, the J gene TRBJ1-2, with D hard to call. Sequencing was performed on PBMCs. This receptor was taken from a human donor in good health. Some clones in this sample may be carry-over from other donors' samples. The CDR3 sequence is CSVARDKSAGYTF. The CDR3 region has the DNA TGCAGCGTAGCCCGAGACAAGAGTGCTGGCTACACCTTC.